This T cell receptor (beta chain) was sequenced in a study of PD-L1 blockade in urothelial cancer. Measured with immunoSEQ multiplex PCR; TCRdb has only the in-frame clones, and not every one. The sample lists some 120,000 clones; 86% were seen once. Documented time point: peripheral blood 6 weeks after treatment start. J gave up 9 bases and V 3 bases, and 5 bases lay outside the gene matches. The CDR3 covers 13 residues. CDR1 and CDR2 (germline): MNHEY, SMNVEV (reference sequence). The chain uses TRBV27 and TRBJ2-7; 10 nucleotides match TRBD2. The material was PBMCs, obtained around atezolizumab (anti-PD-L1) treatment. This TCR was sampled from a man aged 50 to 60 with urothelial cancer. The CDR3 DNA is TGTGCCAGCAGTTTTAGCGGGGGGCGAGTGCAGTACTTC. Protein sequence: CASSFSGGRVQYF.